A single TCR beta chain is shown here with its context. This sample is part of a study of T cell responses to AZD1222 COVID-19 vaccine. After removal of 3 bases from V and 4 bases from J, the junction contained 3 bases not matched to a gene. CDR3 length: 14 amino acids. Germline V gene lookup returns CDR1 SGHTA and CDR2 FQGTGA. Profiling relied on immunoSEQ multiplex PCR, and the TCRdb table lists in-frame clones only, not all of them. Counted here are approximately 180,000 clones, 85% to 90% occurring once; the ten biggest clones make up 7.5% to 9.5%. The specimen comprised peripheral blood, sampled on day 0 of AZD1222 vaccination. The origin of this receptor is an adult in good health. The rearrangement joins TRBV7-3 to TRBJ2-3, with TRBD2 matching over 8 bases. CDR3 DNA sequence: TGTGCCAGCAGCTTTCGGGGGGGCGCAGATACGCAGTATTTT. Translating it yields CASSFRGGADTQYF.